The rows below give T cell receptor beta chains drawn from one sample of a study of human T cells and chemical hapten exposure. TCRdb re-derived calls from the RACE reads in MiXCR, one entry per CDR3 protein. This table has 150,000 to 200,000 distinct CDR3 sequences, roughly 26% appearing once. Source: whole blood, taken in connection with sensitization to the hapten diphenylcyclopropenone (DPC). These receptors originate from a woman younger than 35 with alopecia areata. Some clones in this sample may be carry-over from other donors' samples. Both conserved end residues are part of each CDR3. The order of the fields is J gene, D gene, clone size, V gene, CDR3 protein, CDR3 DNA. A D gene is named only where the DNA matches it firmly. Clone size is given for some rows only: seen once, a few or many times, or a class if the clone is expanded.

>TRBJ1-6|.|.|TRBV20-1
CSARGWDSPLHF
TGCAGTGCTAGAGGGTGGGATTCACCCCTCCACTTT
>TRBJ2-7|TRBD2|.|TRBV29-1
CSASAGVFYEQYF
TGCAGCGCCAGCGCGGGGGTTTTCTACGAGCAGTACTTC
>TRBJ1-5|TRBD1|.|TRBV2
CASSSYNRGPNQPQHF
TGTGCCAGCAGTTCTTATAACAGGGGACCCAATCAGCCCCAGCATTTT
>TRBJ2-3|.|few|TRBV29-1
CSVVTGTDTQYF
TGCAGCGTTGTGACGGGCACAGATACGCAGTATTTT
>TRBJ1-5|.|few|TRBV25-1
CASSERGSNQPQHF
TGTGCCAGCAGTGAGCGGGGGAGCAATCAGCCCCAGCATTTT
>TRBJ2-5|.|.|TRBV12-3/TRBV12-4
CASSSFSDQETQYF
TGTGCCAGCAGTTCTTTTTCGGACCAAGAGACCCAGTACTTC
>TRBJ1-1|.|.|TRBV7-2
CASSRQTNTEAFF
TGTGCCAGCAGCCGACAGACGAACACTGAAGCTTTCTTT
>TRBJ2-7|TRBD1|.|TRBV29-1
CSIETGVSEQYF
TGCAGCATCGAGACAGGGGTGAGCGAGCAGTACTTC
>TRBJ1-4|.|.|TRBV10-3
CALGYPNEKLFF
TGTGCCCTTGGTTACCCCAATGAAAAACTGTTTTTT
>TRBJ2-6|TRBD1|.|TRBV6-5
CASSYFAGGPGANVLTF
TGTGCCAGCAGTTACTTCGCAGGGGGCCCTGGGGCCAACGTCCTGACTTTC
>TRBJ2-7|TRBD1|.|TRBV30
CAWSVLTFRDRGLYEQYF
TGTGCCTGGAGTGTTCTCACTTTCCGGGACAGGGGGCTTTACGAGCAGTACTTC
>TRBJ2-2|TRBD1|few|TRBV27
CASRQGVTGELFF
TGTGCCAGCAGGCAGGGGGTCACCGGGGAGCTGTTTTTT
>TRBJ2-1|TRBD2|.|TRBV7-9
CASSPHAGGPREQFF
TGTGCCAGCAGCCCCCATGCGGGAGGGCCGAGGGAGCAGTTCTTC
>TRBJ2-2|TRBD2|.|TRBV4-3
CASSQGAGTRGTGELFF
TGCGCCAGCAGCCAAGGAGCGGGAACCCGAGGGACCGGGGAGCTGTTTTTT
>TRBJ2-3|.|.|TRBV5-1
CASSWRPPSLGGTDTQYF
TGCGCCAGCAGCTGGCGCCCGCCCAGTTTAGGGGGCACAGATACGCAGTATTTT
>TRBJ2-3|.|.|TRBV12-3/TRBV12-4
CASSFRAGSTDTQYF
TGTGCCAGCAGTTTTCGGGCAGGGAGCACAGATACGCAGTATTTT
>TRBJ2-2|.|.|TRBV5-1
CASSFQAGELFF
TGCGCCAGCAGCTTTCAGGCCGGGGAGCTGTTTTTT
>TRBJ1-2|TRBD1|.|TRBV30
CAWSVARGYGYTF
TGTGCCTGGAGTGTCGCCAGGGGGTATGGCTACACCTTC
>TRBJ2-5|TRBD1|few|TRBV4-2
CASSPIGGRETQYF
TGTGCCAGCAGCCCCATAGGGGGCCGAGAGACCCAGTACTTC
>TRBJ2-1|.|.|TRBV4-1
CASSQGAGRTYNEQFF
TGCGCCAGCAGCCAAGGAGCAGGGCGGACCTACAATGAGCAGTTCTTC
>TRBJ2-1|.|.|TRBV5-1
CASSLAGGEQFF
TGCGCCAGCAGCTTGGCGGGCGGTGAGCAGTTCTTC
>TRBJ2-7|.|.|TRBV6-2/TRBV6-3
CASSYYGPGEQYF
TGTGCCAGCAGTTACTATGGACCGGGCGAGCAGTACTTC
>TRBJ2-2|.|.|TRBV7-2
CASSQNGAGELFF
TGTGCCAGCAGCCAAAACGGGGCCGGGGAGCTGTTTTTT
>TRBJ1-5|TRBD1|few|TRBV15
CATSRGQGPQHF
TGTGCCACCAGCAGGGGACAGGGTCCCCAGCATTTT
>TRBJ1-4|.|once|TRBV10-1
CARSNPSAEKLFF
TGCGCCAGAAGCAATCCCAGCGCTGAAAAACTGTTTTTT
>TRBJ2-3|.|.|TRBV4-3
CASSPGPTLSDTQYF
TGCGCCAGCAGCCCGGGACCAACTTTGTCAGATACGCAGTATTTT
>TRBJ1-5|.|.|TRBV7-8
CASSSRGRTPAQHF
TGTGCCAGCAGCTCAAGAGGGCGGACTCCGGCCCAGCATTTT
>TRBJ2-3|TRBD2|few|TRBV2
CASSEELAGDRAQYF
TGTGCCAGCAGTGAAGAACTAGCGGGAGATCGGGCGCAGTATTTT
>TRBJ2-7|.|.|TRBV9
CASSVDYGASSYEQYF
TGTGCCAGCAGCGTAGACTACGGGGCCAGCTCCTACGAGCAGTACTTC
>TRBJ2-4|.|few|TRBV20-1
CSAFNNIQYF
TGCAGTGCTTTTAACAACATTCAGTACTTC
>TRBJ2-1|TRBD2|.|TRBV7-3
CASSSLGGSNEQFF
TGTGCCAGCAGCTCACTGGGGGGGAGCAATGAGCAGTTCTTC
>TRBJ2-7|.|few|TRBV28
CASHGAVSYEQYF
TGTGCCAGCCATGGGGCAGTCTCCTACGAGCAGTACTTC
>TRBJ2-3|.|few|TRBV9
CASSGLTDTQYF
TGTGCCAGCAGCGGGCTCACAGATACGCAGTATTTT
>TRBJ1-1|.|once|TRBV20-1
CSATGHQNTEAFF
TGCAGTGCTACGGGACACCAGAACACTGAAGCTTTCTTT
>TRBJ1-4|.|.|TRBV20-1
CSAWGRQELFF
TGCAGTGCATGGGGTCGTCAAGAACTGTTTTTT
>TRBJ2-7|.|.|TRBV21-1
CASLAECSYEQYF
TGTGCCAGCCTAGCGGAATGCTCCTACGAGCAGTACTTC
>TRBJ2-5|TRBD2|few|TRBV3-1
CASRKLAGGRASQETQYF
TGTGCCAGCAGGAAACTAGCGGGAGGAAGGGCTAGCCAAGAGACCCAGTACTTC
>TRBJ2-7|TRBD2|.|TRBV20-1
CSANGGERAGYEQYF
TGCAGTGCAAATGGGGGGGAGCGGGCAGGGTACGAGCAGTACTTC